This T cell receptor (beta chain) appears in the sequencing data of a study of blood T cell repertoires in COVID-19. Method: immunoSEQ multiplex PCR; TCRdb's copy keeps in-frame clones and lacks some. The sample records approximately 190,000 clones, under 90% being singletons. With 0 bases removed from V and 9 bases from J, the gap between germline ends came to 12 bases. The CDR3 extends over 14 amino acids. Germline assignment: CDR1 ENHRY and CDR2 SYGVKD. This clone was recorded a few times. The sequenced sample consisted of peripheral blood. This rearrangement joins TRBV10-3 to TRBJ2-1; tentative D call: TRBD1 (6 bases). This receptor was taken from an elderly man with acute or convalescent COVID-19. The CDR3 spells CAISESGARGEQFF. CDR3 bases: TGTGCCATCAGTGAGTCGGGGGCCCGGGGTGAGCAGTTCTTC.